Here is one TCR beta chain with its context. Its cognate antigen is unknown. The data belong to a study of cytomegalovirus exposure and HLA in healthy donors. General observations from the study: Listed as cytomegalovirus-associated were 150 or so TCR beta chains. Reports credit the classifier with highly specific, highly sensitive diagnosis of cytomegalovirus status.

Researchers ran the PCR with 60 Vbeta and 13 Jbeta primers. Only in-frame clones appear in the TCRdb table, and some are missing; sequencing was by immunoSEQ multiplex PCR. The sample shows fewer than 150,000 clones, more than 80% of them seen only once. The sequencing sample was made of PBMCs. The sequence came from a woman aged 25 to 45 in good health and CMV-seropositive.

The CDR3 loop is CASSRGTGGPGELFF. For the CDR3, the DNA is TGCGCCAGCAGCAGAGGGACAGGGGGGCCCGGGGAGCTGTTTTTT. The V and J genes are TRBV5-1 and TRBJ2-2; 11 bases are shared with TRBD1. Germline assignment: CDR1 SGHRS and CDR2 YFSETQ. The CDR3 runs 15 residues. J was trimmed by 6 bases and V by 4 bases; bases with no gene match: 5.